Below, 10 T cell receptor beta chains from the same sample are listed, as sequenced in a study of blood T cell repertoires in COVID-19. Clones were read by immunoSEQ multiplex PCR, and TCRdb kept only the in-frame ones, dropping some. The sample has around 430,000 clones, around 88% seen once. The sample comprised peripheral blood. Every receptor here comes from a woman aged 45-60 years with COVID-19, enrolled during active disease.

The V gene is TRBV5-1, the J gene TRBJ1-2, with a weak D call TRBD1 (6 bases). Deletions cut 2 bases from V and 8 bases from J, with 16 bases between. Germline loops: CDR1 SGHRS, CDR2 YFSETQ. This CDR3 is built from 14 residues. Here the CDR3 DNA reads TGCGCCAGCAGCTTCGGGGGGCAAGGAGGCGGCTACACCTTC. It yields the protein CASSFGGQGGGYTF.

This clone was seen a few times. The gene calls are TRBV7-9 and TRBJ1-2; unclear D gene. This CDR3 comprises 11 residues. Looked up from germline, CDR1 is SEHNR and CDR2 is FQNEAQ (reference sequence). Trimming removed 2 bases from V and 6 bases from J, with 4 bases in between. CDR3 residues: CASSLQNGYTF. The CDR3 coding sequence is TGTGCCAGCAGCTTACAGAATGGCTACACCTTC.

The chain recombines TRBV3-1 (or the pseudogene TRBV3-2) with TRBJ2-2; no reliable D call. This CDR3 comprises 13 residues. V was shortened by 1 base and J by 6 bases, with 6 bases between the two germline ends. Germline V gene data show CDR1 as LGHDT and CDR2 as YNNKEL (reference sequence). The CDR3 reads CASSQANPGELFF. CDR3 nucleotide sequence: TGTGCCAGCAGCCAAGCTAATCCCGGGGAGCTGTTTTTT.

The chain combines TRBV14 with TRBJ1-2; 9 positions agree with TRBD1. Germline CDR1 SGHDN, CDR2 FVKESK. The CDR3 covers 14 residues. The V segment lost 4 bases and the J segment 4 bases; nucleotides outside the gene matches: 4. The CDR3 reads CASSRPGQGYGYTF. Here the CDR3 DNA reads TGTGCCAGCAGCCGACCGGGACAGGGCTATGGCTACACCTTC. The whole variable domain, filled in from reference TRBV14 and TRBJ1-2, reads EAGVTQFPSHSVIEKGQTVTLRCDPISGHDNLYWYRRVMGKEIKFLLHFVKESKQDESGMPNNRFLAERTGGTYSTLKVQPAELEDSGVYFCASSRPGQGYGYTFGSGTRLTVV.

This clone was seen once. This specimen includes other DNA sequences encoding the same CDR3. The chain combines TRBV5-8 with TRBJ1-3, with D unresolved. This CDR3 is 15 amino acids long. Germline assignment: CDR1 SGHTS and CDR2 YDEGEE. Trimming cost V 0 bases and J 0 bases, with 7 bases left between them. The chain's CDR3 is CASSLGGSSGNTIYF. DNA of the CDR3: TGTGCCAGCAGCTTGGGAGGGAGCTCTGGAAACACCATATATTTT.

This rearrangement joins TRBV5-1 to TRBJ2-7; D is perhaps TRBD1 (5 bases). CDR3 size: 14 residues. CDR1 is SGHRS, CDR2 YFSETQ, per germline. The germline V and J ends were trimmed by 2 bases and 2 bases, with 11 bases remaining between them. The CDR3 loop reads CASSFELGPYEQYF. The CDR3 nucleotides read TGCGCCAGCAGCTTCGAGTTGGGGCCCTACGAGCAGTACTTC.

The count of this clone is one. The chain combines TRBV29-1 with TRBJ2-7; 13 positions match TRBD2. CDR1 is SQVTM and CDR2 is ANQGSEA in the germline V gene. This CDR3 is built from 13 residues. V was clipped by 6 bases and J by 3 bases; unmatched bases: 2. CDR3 DNA: TGCAGCGTGGGGACTAGCGGGGACTACGAGCAGTACTTC. It codes for CSVGTSGDYEQYF.

The J gene is TRBJ2-3, the V gene TRBV30, with D possibly matching TRBD2 (5 bases). The germline V and J ends were trimmed by 1 base and 2 bases, with 13 bases remaining between them. Germline V gene lookup returns CDR1 GTSNPN and CDR2 SVGIG (reference sequence). This CDR3 contains 15 residues. The CDR3 protein is CAWSGLGRNTDTQYF. CDR3 bases: TGTGCCTGGAGTGGCTTGGGGAGAAACACAGATACGCAGTATTTT.

The chain is built from TRBV28 and TRBJ2-7, with D tentatively TRBD1 (5 bases). CDR3 length equals 16 residues. With 2 bases removed from V and 2 bases from J, the gap between germline ends came to 16 bases. Germline values: CDR1 MDHEN, CDR2 SYDVKM. The CDR3, as DNA: TGTGCCAGCAGTTTAGTTCGCCAGGGCTACACCTACGAGCAGTACTTC. Translation: CASSLVRQGYTYEQYF.

The rearrangement links TRBV11-3 to TRBJ2-3; 9 nucleotides align to TRBD1. Germline V gene sequence: CDR1 SGHNT, CDR2 YENEEA. The CDR3 totals 16 residues. V shed 0 bases, J shed 6 bases, and the junction held 7 bases outside the gene matches. As DNA, the CDR3 is TGTGCCAGCAGCTTAGACGGGACAGGGAGTTTTGATACGCAGTATTTT. Translation gives CASSLDGTGSFDTQYF.